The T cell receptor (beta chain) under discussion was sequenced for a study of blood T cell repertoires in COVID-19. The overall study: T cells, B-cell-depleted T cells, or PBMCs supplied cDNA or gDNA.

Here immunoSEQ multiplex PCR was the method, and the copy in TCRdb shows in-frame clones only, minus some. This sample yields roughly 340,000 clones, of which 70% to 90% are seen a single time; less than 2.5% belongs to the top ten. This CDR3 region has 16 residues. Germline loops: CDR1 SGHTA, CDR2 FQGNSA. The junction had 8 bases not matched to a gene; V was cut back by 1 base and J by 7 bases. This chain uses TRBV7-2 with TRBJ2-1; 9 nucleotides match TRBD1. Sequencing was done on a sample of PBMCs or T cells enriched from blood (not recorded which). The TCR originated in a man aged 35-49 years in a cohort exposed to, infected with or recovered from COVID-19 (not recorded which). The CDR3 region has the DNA TGTGCCAGCAGCTTAGTGGGGACAGGGAATTTGAATGAGCAGTTCTTC. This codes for CASSLVGTGNLNEQFF.